This T cell receptor beta chain was captured in a study of blood T cell repertoires in COVID-19 (dated by TCRdb to the early 2020s). Turning to the overall study: Samples from collaborators originated in the United States, Italy and Spain and spanned both the acute and convalescent phases of COVID-19. The prospective study material was composed of cDNA or gDNA derived from T cells, B-cell-depleted T cells, or PBMCs. Subjects who had been exposed to COVID-19, were actively infected with it, or had recovered from it provided the deeply sampled blood TCRbeta repertoires that made up the dataset. A freely available public database, intended as a resource for researchers studying the immune response to SARS-CoV-2, is where the repertoires were released. Samples were obtained from the ongoing ImmuneRACE study (first 160 participants) and from 1,000 to 1,500 subjects provided by 6 global collaborators. Nearly every sample came with metadata listing a de-identified subject ID, COVID-19 status, age in years and sex. Where available, HLA class I and class II types were taken from metadata supplied by the sample provider and were not determined by assay-based typing. What the work shows at the level of the full study, not this receptor alone: How much clinical and demographic metadata was included differed by source and by participant, and the metadata was provided uncurated.

In the prospective study, participants were about 18 to 100 years old, resided in 24 geographic areas of the United States, and were enrolled through a virtual design. In the prospective study, cohorts were assigned on the basis of participant-reported clinical history obtained from a screening survey and a study questionnaire. Recovered participants in ImmuneRACE Cohort 3 were defined by two consecutive negative NP/OP PCR tests, clearance by a healthcare professional, or resolution of symptoms. Mobile phlebotomists in the prospective study collected whole blood, serum and a nasopharyngeal or oropharyngeal swab from every participant. Participants in the prospective study had the option to provide additional blood draws and questionnaires over an approximately 2-month period. Before DNA extraction, prospective study blood samples were shipped either frozen or at room temperature. The CDR3 holds 15 amino acids from the cysteine to the phenylalanine. Only CDR3 DNA remains: 45 bases, in frame from the first base. A distance of 14 bases separates the germline ends of V and J, which lose 3 bases and 5 bases respectively. CDR1 and CDR2, per the germline V gene, are MDHEN and SYDVKM.

This clone was seen a few times. Its antigen remains unidentified. Nothing much larger sits one base from this clone, and base qualities are not available. The immunoSEQ Assay, a bias-controlled multiplex PCR, was used to amplify TCRbeta CDR3 regions from genomic DNA. As for the original processing: Within the assay, amplification of reference gene primers was used to estimate how many nucleated cells each sample contained. Sequence reads were collapsed and filtered to measure the absolute abundance of every unique TCRbeta CDR3 rearrangement. For each sample, productive Simpson clonality was calculated as the square root of Simpson's diversity index over productive rearrangements. TCRdb took over this immuneACCESS table, retaining in-frame rearrangements with V and J assigned. Such tables are incomplete; in checked studies, under half of the missing clones stem from an unresolved V gene, and the remainder is unexplained. The D gene and trimming were derived from the DNA, and the V and J assignments and clone size from that table. The sample data list 330,000 or so clones, and over 80% of these were observed just once. The ten largest clonotypes hold less than 6.5% of the sample.

The specimen sequenced was PBMCs or T cells enriched from blood (not recorded which). This receptor was identified in a man aged 30 to 45 who had recovered from COVID-19. The V and J segments used are TRBV28 and TRBJ1-5; the D gene is perhaps TRBD1, from 6 matching bases. The DNA is as follows: TGTGCCAGCAGTTTTTTCAGCAGGGGAGATCAGCCCCAGCATTTT. Its protein product is CASSFFSRGDQPQHF.